This is a list of T cell receptor beta chains from one sample in a study of shared clonotypes between healthy human individuals. Here immunoSEQ multiplex PCR was the method, and the copy in TCRdb shows in-frame clones only, minus some. Of about 960,000 clones listed, 76% are singletons. Sequencing used memory CD4+ T cells sorted from blood. These receptors all stem from a young man in good health. The CDR3 runs from the conserved cysteine through the conserved F or W. The order of the fields is J gene, V gene, CDR3 protein.

TRBJ2-3,TRBV10-3,CATNQGETDTQYF
TRBJ1-4,TRBV5-1,CASSKGGGLANEKLFF
TRBJ2-2,TRBV6-1,CASSGTNTGELFF
TRBJ2-1,TRBV29-1,CSVAYNEQFF
TRBJ2-1,TRBV6-1,CASSEGGLAGGNEQFF
TRBJ2-3,TRBV4-1,CASSQSPRQGGGDTQYF
TRBJ2-5,TRBV9,CASSVNPGEETQYF
TRBJ2-7,TRBV5-1,CASSPSLATAYEQYF
TRBJ1-1,TRBV4-2,CASSQGPTAFF
TRBJ1-4,TRBV28,CASSSTGLGEKLFF
TRBJ2-3,TRBV5-1,CASSPLSQTTDTQYF
TRBJ1-5,TRBV10-3,CAIRTGGTGQPQHF
TRBJ1-2,TRBV10-3,CAISDHSVGEGYTF
TRBJ2-7,TRBV7-2,CASSSSQTGGYPYEQYF
TRBJ2-2,TRBV7-2,CASSLRWTTGELFF
TRBJ1-1,TRBV10-3,CAISAGLTEAFF
TRBJ2-1,TRBV7-2,CASSLQGLNEQFF
TRBJ1-3,TRBV30,CACQRGSSGNTIYF
TRBJ2-3,TRBV7-9,CASSLNGADTQYF
TRBJ2-3,TRBV5-1,CASRGTSGKTDTQYF
TRBJ1-1,TRBV5-1,CASSLKGDGGLNTEAFF
TRBJ2-3,TRBV6-5,CASGLGRPSTDTQYF
TRBJ2-2,TRBV28,CASSPLGTANTGELFF
TRBJ2-4,TRBV7-2,CASSTGQLQYF
TRBJ2-7,TRBV5-1,CASSSGPPYEQYF
TRBJ2-7,TRBV23-1,CASSQSVDRGPGEQYF
TRBJ1-4,TRBV6-1,CASKTNEKLFF